Sequencing of this TCR beta chain was carried out in a study of Ad26.COV2.S vaccination and SARS-CoV-2 variants. Study-wide points: Analyses that measured TCR breadth and depth may have underestimated total T cell responses.

V lost 7 bases to trimming and J lost 0 bases, with 16 bases between them. This CDR3 contains 17 residues. Per the germline V gene, CDR1 is LGHDT and CDR2 is YNNKEL (reference sequence). Treatment: some 20 received Ad26.COV2.S at low or high dose, single or two shots; about 5 received placebo; per-sample allocation not given. Sampling was done on day 63 after the first vaccine or placebo injection. Some clones are missing from TCRdb's copy, which holds only in-frame ones; the method was immunoSEQ multiplex PCR. Counted here are about 460,000 clones, roughly nine tenths occurring once; the ten biggest clones make up approximately 1.7%. The sample holds one count of this clone. Its specificity is unknown.

This material consisted of peripheral blood, taken in a trial of Ad26.COV2.S vaccine versus placebo. The V call is TRBV3-1 (or the pseudogene TRBV3-2), the J call TRBJ2-6; a weak D match, TRBD2 (6 bases). The TCR comes from a person between 18 and 65 years old who received the Ad26.COV2.S COVID-19 vaccine or a placebo. Here the CDR3 DNA reads TGTGCCAGCACCAAACCGGGGGTTGGCTCTGGGGCCAACGTCCTGACTTTC. It encodes CASTKPGVGSGANVLTF.